These T cell receptor beta chains were read from a single sample in a study of blood T cell repertoires in COVID-19. TCRdb keeps only in-frame clones here, not all; method: immunoSEQ multiplex PCR. The sample consists of around 170,000 clones, roughly 84% of them appearing once. Material for sequencing was peripheral blood. The receptors were sampled from a man younger than 35 with active or convalescent COVID-19. Each CDR3 is given with its conserved first and last residue. A D gene is named only where the DNA matches it firmly. Clone size is given for some rows only: seen once, a few or many times, or a class if the clone is expanded.

. TRBD1 TRBJ1-1 TRBV11-3 TGTGCCAGCAGCCTACAGGGGTACACTGAAGCTTTCTTT CASSLQGYTEAFF
. TRBD1 TRBJ2-5 TRBV19 TGTGCCAGTAGTGTCACAGGGGCATGGGAGACCCAGTACTTC CASSVTGAWETQYF
. TRBD2 TRBJ2-3 TRBV3-1/TRBV3-2 TGTGCCAGCAGCCAGGCCGGGACTAGCGGGGCCCTCACAGATACGCAGTATTTT CASSQAGTSGALTDTQYF
once . TRBJ1-5 TRBV5-8 TGTGCCAGCAGAGTCGGGAGGGGGGATCAGCCCCAGCATTTT CASRVGRGDQPQHF
. TRBD1 TRBJ2-7 TRBV19 TGTGCCAGTAGAATATTTCATGGGACAGGGGGCGACGAGCAGTACTTC CASRIFHGTGGDEQYF
once TRBD1 TRBJ2-2 TRBV14 TGTGCCAGCAGCCAAGTGCGGAACAGGGGGGTTGAGCTGTTTTTT CASSQVRNRGVELFF
. . TRBJ1-1 TRBV5-1 TGCGCCAGCAGCTTGGTTCAGGGCACTGAAGCTTTCTTT CASSLVQGTEAFF
. . TRBJ1-5 TRBV24-1 TGTGCCACCAGTGATTCTAGACAGCCCAATCAGCCCCAGCATTTT CATSDSRQPNQPQHF
. . TRBJ2-3 TRBV2 TGTGCCAGCGAGGGTTGGTCGGACTCTAGCACAGATACGCAGTATTTT CASEGWSDSSTDTQYF
. . TRBJ2-5 TRBV5-1 TGCGCCAGCAGGTTGACAGATTTTCAAGAGACCCAGTACTTC CASRLTDFQETQYF
few TRBD1 TRBJ2-2 TRBV5-5 TGTGCCAGCAGCTTACCCGAGACAGGGGAGTCCGGGGAGCTGTTTTTT CASSLPETGESGELFF
. TRBD1 TRBJ1-3 TRBV4-1 TGCGCCAGCAGCCACGGACAGGGGGCTGGAAACACCATATATTTT CASSHGQGAGNTIYF
. . TRBJ2-1 TRBV5-4 TGTGCCAGCAGCTTGGATCCAGGGACCTACAATGAGCAGTTCTTC CASSLDPGTYNEQFF
. . TRBJ1-2 TRBV3-1/TRBV3-2 TGTGCCAGCAGCCAAAGGGCGCGGGAGCCCGTCTATGGCTACACCTTC CASSQRAREPVYGYTF
. . TRBJ1-3 TRBV2 TGTGCCAGACGGGAGAGCTCTGGAAACACCATATATTTT CARRESSGNTIYF
. . TRBJ2-7 TRBV11-2 TGTGCCAGCAGCTTATCGGCAGGAACCTACGAGCAGTACTTC CASSLSAGTYEQYF
few . TRBJ1-1 TRBV20-1 TGCAGTGCTAGTAATTTCGGGTTCGAAGCTTTCTTT CSASNFGFEAFF
. TRBD2 TRBJ2-3 TRBV7-8 TGTGCCAGCAGCTTCGGACTAGCGGGGGCAGATACGCAGTATTTT CASSFGLAGADTQYF
once . TRBJ2-1 TRBV3-1/TRBV3-2 TGTGCCAGCAGCCCAGGGGATCTTGGGCAGTTCTTC CASSPGDLGQFF
. TRBD1 TRBJ1-6 TRBV6-1 TGTGCCAGCAGTGTAGCCGGGACAGAGGATTCACCCCTCCACTTT CASSVAGTEDSPLHF
few . TRBJ1-1 TRBV12-3/TRBV12-4 TGTGCCAGCAGGTCGAGGGACACTGAAGCTTTCTTT CASRSRDTEAFF
. TRBD1 TRBJ2-3 TRBV2 TGTGCCAGCAGTGAAGAGGACAGGGGGATCGCAGATACGCAGTATTTT CASSEEDRGIADTQYF
once . TRBJ2-2 TRBV10-3 TGTGCCATCAGTCGGAGGCAGGAAAACACCGGGGAGCTGTTTTTT CAISRRQENTGELFF